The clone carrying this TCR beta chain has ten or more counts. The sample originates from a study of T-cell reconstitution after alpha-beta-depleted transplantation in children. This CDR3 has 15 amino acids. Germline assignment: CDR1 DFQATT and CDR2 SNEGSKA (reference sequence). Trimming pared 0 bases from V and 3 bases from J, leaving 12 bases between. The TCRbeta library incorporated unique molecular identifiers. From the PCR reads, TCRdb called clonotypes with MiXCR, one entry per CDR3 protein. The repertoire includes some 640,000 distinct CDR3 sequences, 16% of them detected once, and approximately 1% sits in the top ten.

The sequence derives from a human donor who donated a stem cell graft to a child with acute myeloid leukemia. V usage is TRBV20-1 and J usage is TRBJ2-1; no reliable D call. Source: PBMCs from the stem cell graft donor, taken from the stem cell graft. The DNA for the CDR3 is TGCAGTGCTAGAGATGGGCCCGACGTCTACAATGAGCAGTTCTTC. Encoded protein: CSARDGPDVYNEQFF.